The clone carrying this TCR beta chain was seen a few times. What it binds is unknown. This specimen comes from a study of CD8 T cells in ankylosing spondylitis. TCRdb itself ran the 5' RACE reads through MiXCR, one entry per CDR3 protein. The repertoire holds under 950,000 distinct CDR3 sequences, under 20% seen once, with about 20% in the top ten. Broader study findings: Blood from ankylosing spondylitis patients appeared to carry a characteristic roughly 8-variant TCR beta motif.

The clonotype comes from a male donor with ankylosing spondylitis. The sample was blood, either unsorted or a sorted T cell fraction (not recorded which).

The CDR3 sequence is CAISDPGTGGTDTQYF. CDR3 bases: TGTGCCATCAGTGACCCCGGGACAGGGGGCACAGATACGCAGTATTTT. V gene TRBV10-3 combines with J gene TRBJ2-3; 10 bases are a match to TRBD1. Germline-derived CDR1 and CDR2 are ENHRY and SYGVKD. V trimming: 3 bases; J trimming: 1 base; junction bases outside the gene matches: 4. The CDR3 totals 16 residues.